This T cell receptor beta chain was documented in a study of blood T cell repertoires in COVID-19. Whole-study context: Sites in the United States, Italy and Spain provided acute and convalescent COVID-19 samples.

The data were produced by immunoSEQ multiplex PCR, yet TCRdb's version contains in-frame clones alone and is incomplete. The data contain around 190,000 clones, about 81% of them seen just once; the ten biggest clones take up 6.5% to 9.5%. CDR1 is LGHNA, CDR2 YNFKEQ, per germline. The trim removed 2 bases at V and 5 bases at J, leaving 2 bases unmatched. The CDR3 is 13 amino acids. This TCR was recovered from a woman aged 60-75 years with COVID-19, enrolled during active disease. V usage is TRBV4-2 and J usage is TRBJ1-1; TRBD1 agrees at 7 bases. Material for sequencing was peripheral blood. The DNA of the CDR3 is TGTGCCAGCAGCCAATCCAGGGGGACTGAAGCTTTCTTT. It codes for CASSQSRGTEAFF.